This entry lists 4 T cell receptor beta chains sequenced from one sample in a study of T cell repertoires in cytomegalovirus infection. TCRdb re-analysed the reads in MiXCR, keeping a single row per CDR3 protein. The repertoire holds 300,000 to 400,000 distinct CDR3 sequences, with around 29% as singletons. Their recognized antigens are unknown. The sample here was cultured PBMCs, taken from culture after CMV antigen stimulation. The receptor set was obtained from a human donor in good health (CMV status not recorded). Some clones in this sample may be carry-over from other donors' samples.

The chain is built from TRBV7-9 and TRBJ2-2; 9 nucleotides align to TRBD1. Looked up from germline, CDR1 is SEHNR and CDR2 is FQNEAQ (reference sequence). V was pared by 5 bases and J by 6 bases, with 7 bases of the junction left unmatched. This CDR3 is 15 amino acids long. The chain's CDR3 is CASSIGQGIPGELFF. CDR3 nucleotide sequence: TGTGCCAGCAGCATCGGACAGGGGATCCCCGGGGAGCTGTTTTTT.

This sequence joins TRBV6-1 and TRBJ2-5; the D gene could be TRBD1 or TRBD2 (5 bases each). Germline V lookup: CDR1 MNHNS, CDR2 SASEGT. Trimming left V 5 bases short and J 5 bases short, with 15 bases between. CDR3 length equals 14 residues. CDR3 nucleotide sequence: TGTGCCAGCAGTTGGGACGGGGAAGCGGAGACCCAGTACTTC. Its translation is CASSWDGEAETQYF.

In its sample, this clonotype was seen many times. The CDR3 DNA reads as TGTGCCAGCAGCTCCGGTCAGGGGAGTGAGCAGTTCTTC. Protein product: CASSSGQGSEQFF. This chain uses TRBV7-9 with TRBJ2-1; D possibly corresponds to TRBD1 (6 bases). The V and J ends lost 4 bases and 9 bases respectively, with 13 bases between them. Per the germline V gene, CDR1 is SEHNR and CDR2 is FQNEAQ (reference sequence). The CDR3 has 13 amino acids.

J is TRBJ1-3 and V is TRBV4-3, with no clear D. Germline CDR1 and CDR2: LGHNA and YSLEER. V lost 4 bases and J 0 bases, leaving 10 bases between the germline ends. There are 15 residues in the CDR3. The CDR3 nucleotides read TGCGCCAGCAGCCGCAGACACTTCTCTGGAAACACCATATATTTT. This codes for CASSRRHFSGNTIYF.